One sample yielded the 26 T cell receptor beta chains listed below, sequenced in a study of T cells after yellow fever vaccination (dated by TCRdb to the late 2010s). The library relied on 5' RACE. TCRdb shows the sequencer as Illumina HiSeq 2500. In TCRdb, the public reads were trimmed at Q25 with fastp and aligned with MiXCR, with productive beta chains retained. CDR3 protein duplicates are merged, each entry listing the most common genes and DNA. The sample contains 65,000 to 90,000 distinct CDR3 sequences, less than 15% of them found a single time. The ten largest clones add up to 20% to 25% of the sample. The treatment or condition tag for this specimen amounts to: live attenuated yellow fever vaccine strain. The sequences come from CD8+ T cells not binding an NS4B(214-222) dextramer, sorted from PBMCs, collected roughly 23 days after the first yellow fever vaccination. Read against the paper, the sample's cell subset or site label means: NS4B epitope dextramer-negative CD8 T cells. The receptors derive from a young man who received the YFV17D yellow fever vaccine.

The rearrangement joins TRBV27 to TRBJ2-1, with D tentatively TRBD2 (6 bases). Trimming took off 3 bases at V and 10 bases at J, with 16 bases between the two ends. This CDR3 is 14 amino acids long. Germline V gene lookup returns CDR1 MNHEY and CDR2 SMNVEV (reference sequence). CDR3 in amino acids: CASSLALASGEQFF. The CDR3, as DNA: TGTGCCAGCAGTTTGGCGCTAGCGTCTGGGGAGCAGTTCTTC.

The chain has TRBV9 and TRBJ1-2; D possibly corresponds to TRBD1 (5 bases). Germline values: CDR1 SGDLS, CDR2 YYNGEE. This CDR3 region has 15 residues. V gave up 3 bases and J gave up 8 bases, with 20 bases separating them. The CDR3 spells CASSAVGTAFDGYTF. DNA for the CDR3: TGTGCCAGCAGCGCCGTGGGGACCGCCTTTGACGGCTACACCTTC.

This clonotype was detected a few times. V and J are TRBV28 and TRBJ2-3; D is unclear. The germline V and J ends were trimmed by 2 bases and 2 bases, with 11 bases remaining between them. The CDR3 length is 15 residues. Germline lookup yields CDR1 MDHEN and CDR2 SYDVKM. DNA of the CDR3: TGTGCCAGCAGTTTAAGGGAAGGCCACACAGATACGCAGTATTTT. Protein sequence: CASSLREGHTDTQYF.

This clonotype has only one observation. This chain links TRBV7-9 with TRBJ2-1; 8 bases are a match to TRBD1. The CDR3 extends over 15 amino acids. V shed 5 bases, J shed 4 bases, and the junction held 7 bases outside the gene matches. CDR1 SEHNR and CDR2 FQNEAQ come from the germline V gene (reference sequence). This CDR3 reads CASSARQGKYNEQFF. In nucleotides, the CDR3 is TGTGCCAGCAGCGCGCGACAGGGGAAATACAATGAGCAGTTCTTC.

This clonotype appeared a few times. The rearrangement links TRBV11-2 to TRBJ2-2; D is ambiguous. This CDR3 is built from 13 residues. Trimming took off 2 bases at V and 6 bases at J, with 7 bases between the two ends. Germline CDR1 and CDR2: SGHAT and FQNNGV. CDR3 coding DNA: TGTGCCAGCAGCTTAATAGGGCCCGGGGAGCTGTTTTTT. This encodes CASSLIGPGELFF. The variable domain in full, completed from reference TRBV11-2 and TRBJ2-2, reads EAGVAQSPRYKIIEKRQSVAFWCNPISGHATLYWYQQILGQGPKLLIQFQNNGVVDDSQLPKDRFSAERLKGVDSTLKIQPAKLEDSAVYLCASSLIGPGELFFGEGSRLTVL.

The chain employs TRBV19 and TRBJ1-2, with D possibly being TRBD1 (5 bases). There are 13 residues in the CDR3. Trimming cost V 5 bases and J 4 bases, with 11 bases left between them. Germline CDR1 is LNHDA and CDR2 is SQIVND (reference sequence). CDR3 in amino acids: CASSFGAFYGYTF. The DNA of the CDR3 is TGTGCCAGTAGTTTCGGGGCTTTCTATGGCTACACCTTC.

This clonotype was seen a few times. This chain links TRBV25-1 with TRBJ1-1; tentative D call: TRBD1 (6 bases). V was clipped by 4 bases and J by 5 bases, with 14 bases between them. This CDR3 comprises 14 residues. Germline V gene sequence: CDR1 MGHDK, CDR2 SYGVNS. In nucleotides, the CDR3 is TGTGCCAGCAGTGGGCAGGGGATGAGGACTGAAGCTTTCTTT. This codes for CASSGQGMRTEAFF.

This rearrangement joins TRBV7-9 to TRBJ1-4, with D uncertain. Germline V gene data show CDR1 as SEHNR and CDR2 as FQNEAQ (reference sequence). V was pared by 4 bases and J by 0 bases, with 15 bases between. The CDR3 runs to 17 residues. The CDR3 here is CASSYDTRIATNEKLFF. CDR3 DNA: TGTGCCAGCAGCTACGACACAAGAATTGCAACTAATGAAAAACTGTTTTTT.

Concerning this clonotype itself: This may come from a read error, since a much larger clone is one base off. The chain carries TRBV12-3 or TRBV12-4 and TRBJ2-7; D gene unclear. The CDR3 loop spans 13 amino acids. V was trimmed by 3 bases and J by 4 bases, leaving 10 bases between them. This CDR3 reads CASSFFDGYEQYV. The CDR3, as DNA: TGTGCCAGCAGTTTTTTCGACGGGTACGAGCAGTACGTC.

This clonotype appeared a few times. The chain carries TRBV7-9 and TRBJ2-2; 7 bases fit TRBD2. The CDR3 consists of 16 residues. V lost 1 base, J lost 6 bases, and 8 bases stayed unmatched. Germline assignment: CDR1 SEHNR and CDR2 FQNEAQ (reference sequence). CDR3 coding DNA: TGTGCCAGCAGCTTAGGACTAGCCTACGGGTCCGGGGAGCTGTTTTTT. It is translated as CASSLGLAYGSGELFF.

This clonotype was seen only a few times. CDR3 amino acids: CASSLWLAGGTGELFF. The CDR3 DNA reads as TGTGCCAGCAGTTTATGGCTAGCGGGTGGCACCGGGGAGCTGTTTTTT. The chain joins TRBV27 to TRBJ2-2; TRBD2 matches at 8 bases. Germline V gene lookup returns CDR1 MNHEY and CDR2 SMNVEV (reference sequence). The CDR3 has 16 amino acids. Germline trimming cut 1 base from V and 4 bases from J; bases unmatched to any gene: 5.

The V gene is TRBV5-1, the J gene TRBJ2-3, with 11 nucleotides matching TRBD2. CDR1 SGHRS and CDR2 YFSETQ come from the germline V gene. V dropped 4 bases and J dropped 3; count of bases not matched to a gene: 10. The CDR3 consists of 17 residues. CDR3 amino acids: CASSPGTSGGVTDTQYF. CDR3 DNA sequence: TGCGCCAGCAGCCCCGGAACTAGCGGGGGTGTGACAGATACGCAGTATTTT. Looking up the rest from reference TRBV5-1 and TRBJ2-3 gives the full variable domain: KAGVTQTPRYLIKTRGQQVTLSCSPISGHRSVSWYQQTPGQGLQFLFEYFSETQRNKGNFPGRFSGRQFSNSRSEMNVSTLELGDSALYLCASSPGTSGGVTDTQYFGPGTRLTVL.

The chain combines TRBV7-2 with TRBJ1-4, with D perhaps matching TRBD1 (5 bases). The germline CDR1 and CDR2 sequences are SGHTA and FQGNSA. The V end was cut by 1 base, the J end by 6 bases, with 12 bases between. CDR3 length: 15 amino acids. Here the CDR3 reads CASSLGGRADEKLFF. The CDR3 bases are TGTGCCAGCAGCTTAGGAGGCAGGGCCGATGAAAAACTGTTTTTT.

The V gene is TRBV7-8, the J gene TRBJ2-1, with 7 bases lining up with TRBD2. The CDR3 sequence is 20 residues long. J was trimmed by 0 bases and V by 2 bases; bases with no gene match: 16. Germline CDR1 SGHVS, CDR2 FQNEAQ. For the CDR3, the DNA is TGTGCCAGCAGCTTACGACCAACCCGACTAGCCTCTGTCTCCTACAATGAGCAGTTCTTC. Its translation is CASSLRPTRLASVSYNEQFF.

There are a few counts of this clonotype. This chain connects TRBV20-1 to TRBJ2-4, with 9 bases identical to TRBD1. The germline V gene has CDR1 DFQATT and CDR2 SNEGSKA (reference sequence). J lost 6 bases, V lost 5 bases, and 11 bases had no gene match. This CDR3 has 15 residues. The CDR3 spells CSAYNLGQGPNIQYF. The CDR3 nucleotides are TGCAGTGCTTACAACCTCGGACAGGGGCCAAACATTCAGTACTTC.

This clonotype was picked up a small number of times. The chain couples TRBV14 to TRBJ2-6, with 10 bases lining up with TRBD2. This CDR3 is 21 amino acids long. J was trimmed by 0 bases and V by 0 bases; bases with no gene match: 11. CDR1 is SGHDN and CDR2 is FVKESK in the germline V gene. The CDR3 here is CASSQDMFLAGAYSGANVLTF. The CDR3 DNA is TGTGCCAGCAGCCAAGATATGTTCCTAGCGGGGGCCTACTCTGGGGCCAACGTCCTGACTTTC.

This rearrangement joins TRBV4-1 to TRBJ2-5; 9 nucleotides agree with TRBD2. The J segment lost 2 bases and the V segment lost 2 bases, leaving 3 bases of the junction unmatched. The CDR3 covers 15 residues. The V gene's germline CDR1 is MGHRA and CDR2 YSYEKL. The CDR3 protein is CASSQLAGVQETQYF. The CDR3, as DNA: TGCGCCAGCAGCCAATTAGCGGGGGTGCAAGAGACCCAGTACTTC.

This clonotype was observed a few times. V is TRBV6-5 and J is TRBJ2-1; unclear D gene. The V and J ends lost 0 bases and 0 bases respectively, with 9 bases between them. Per germline, CDR1 MNHEY and CDR2 SVGAGI. The CDR3 totals 16 residues. CDR3 nucleotide sequence: TGTGCCAGCAGTTACTCGAGCTTTAACTCCTACAATGAGCAGTTCTTC. This codes for CASSYSSFNSYNEQFF.

The chain combines TRBV13 with TRBJ2-1; the match to TRBD2 covers 11 bases. V shed 5 bases, J shed 7 bases, and the junction held 7 bases outside the gene matches. Germline V gives CDR1 PRHDT, CDR2 FYEKMQ (reference sequence). The CDR3 is 15 residues long. The CDR3 is CASSRLAGGDNEQFF. In nucleotides, the CDR3 is TGTGCCAGCAGCCGCCTAGCGGGGGGCGATAATGAGCAGTTCTTC.

This clonotype has ten or more counts. CDR3 loop: CASSTSGSVMAARQFF. The CDR3 region has the DNA TGTGCCAGCAGTACCTCAGGGTCGGTTATGGCGGCGCGGCAGTTCTTC. V is TRBV12-3 or TRBV12-4 and J is TRBJ2-1; a weak D match, TRBD1 (5 bases). The CDR3 has 16 amino acids. Trimming removed 5 bases at V and 12 bases at J, with 26 bases between.

The rearrangement links TRBV4-1 to TRBJ1-6, with D perhaps matching TRBD1 (6 bases). Germline loops: CDR1 MGHRA, CDR2 YSYEKL. Between the trimmed V and J ends, which lost 4 bases and 9 bases, there was a span of 13 bases. The CDR3 length is 14 residues. Written as DNA, the CDR3 is TGCGCCAGCAGCCCTAGGGACATCGCTTCACCCCTCCACTTT. This gives the protein CASSPRDIASPLHF.

This clonotype came up once. The rearrangement links TRBV7-2 to TRBJ2-3, with TRBD1 matching 7 bases. This CDR3 has 16 amino acids. J lost 0 bases, V lost 5 bases, and 8 bases had no gene match. In germline, CDR1 is SGHTA, CDR2 FQGNSA. As DNA, the CDR3 is TGTGCCAGCAGCGAAAAGGGACAGTCTAGCACAGATACGCAGTATTTT. Translation gives CASSEKGQSSTDTQYF.

This clonotype was seen a few times. The rearrangement uses TRBV7-3 and TRBJ2-1; the match to TRBD2 covers 8 bases. The CDR3 loop spans 13 amino acids. J lost 9 bases, V lost 4 bases, and 5 bases had no gene match. Germline V gene lookup returns CDR1 SGHTA and CDR2 FQGTGA. CDR3 region: CASSSGGAREQFF. Here the CDR3 DNA reads TGTGCCAGCAGCTCCGGGGGGGCCCGTGAGCAGTTCTTC.

J is TRBJ2-7 and V is TRBV4-3; D is tentatively TRBD1 or TRBD2 (5 bases each). V was shortened by 4 bases and J by 0 bases, with 10 bases between the two germline ends. The CDR3 has 14 amino acids. Germline V gives CDR1 LGHNA, CDR2 YSLEER. CDR3 bases: TGCGCCAGCAGCCCGGGACGAGGCTCCTACGAGCAGTACTTC. It is translated as CASSPGRGSYEQYF.

This clonotype has only a few counts. The chain combines TRBV7-2 with TRBJ1-1; possibly TRBD1 for D (6 bases). The CDR3 loop spans 12 amino acids. V shed 5 bases and J shed 6 bases, with 10 bases lying between them. The V gene's germline CDR1 is SGHTA and CDR2 FQGNSA. The CDR3 bases are TGTGCCAGCAGCACCGCAGGGGCTGAAGCTTTCTTT. It codes for CASSTAGAEAFF.

The chain recombines TRBV10-2 with TRBJ2-3; TRBD2 matches 8 bases. The CDR3 is made up of 16 amino acids. V was pared by 2 bases and J by 5 bases, with 9 bases of the junction left unmatched. Germline assignment: CDR1 WSHSY and CDR2 SAAADI. CDR3 amino acids: CASSEVRGAAEDTQYF. The CDR3 DNA is TGCGCCAGCAGTGAGGTGCGGGGGGCGGCCGAAGATACGCAGTATTTT.